Following are 9 T cell receptor beta chains from one sample sequenced in a study of T cell responses to AZD1222 COVID-19 vaccine (dated by TCRdb to the early 2020s). Library prep was done by the immunoSEQ multiplex PCR assay. Not all clones reach the TCRdb copy of this immuneACCESS table, which keeps in-frame sequences only. Checked studies attribute under half of the gap to unresolved V genes and leave the rest unexplained. The sample yields 150,000 to 200,000 clones; around 86% were counted once. About 2.5% of the sample comes from the top ten. The sample's time point label, decoded: baseline before first vaccination. The treatment or condition label for this specimen denotes: meningococcal conjugate vaccine given as trial control. This specimen was peripheral blood, taken on day 0 of MenACWY control vaccination. The receptors stem from an adult in good health.

The chain links TRBV6-5 to TRBJ1-1; D gene unclear. There are 12 residues in the CDR3. The V gene lost 0 bases and the J gene lost 7 bases, with 6 bases spanning the gap. Germline V lookup: CDR1 MNHEY, CDR2 SVGAGI. The CDR3 DNA sequence: TGTGCCAGCAGTTACTCGGGTGATGAAGCTTTCTTT. It encodes CASSYSGDEAFF.

The chain is built from TRBV9 and TRBJ2-1; 7 positions match TRBD2. Per germline, CDR1 SGDLS and CDR2 YYNGEE. The CDR3 is 13 residues long. V lost 3 bases and J lost 10; bases outside the gene matches: 7. The CDR3 here is CASSAVLSGEQFF. The CDR3 DNA is TGTGCCAGCAGCGCCGTCCTTAGCGGGGAGCAGTTCTTC.

The rearrangement joins TRBV11-2 to TRBJ2-7; 7 nucleotides match TRBD1. The CDR3 is 13 residues long. V gave up 7 bases and J gave up 4 bases; unmatched junction bases: 7. Germline CDR1 SGHAT, CDR2 FQNNGV. The CDR3 region has the DNA TGTGCCAGCAACACCAGGGGGTTTTACGAGCAGTACTTC. It yields the protein CASNTRGFYEQYF.

The DNA for the CDR3 is TGTGCCAGCAGCGGCCGGGACAGGGCCCACAATGAGCAGTTCTTC. Its protein is CASSGRDRAHNEQFF. V usage is TRBV7-9 and J usage is TRBJ2-1, with 9 bases fitting TRBD1. Per germline, CDR1 SEHNR and CDR2 FQNEAQ (reference sequence). Trimming removed 5 bases from V and 5 bases from J; junction bases left unmatched: 7. The CDR3 has 15 residues.

The chain joins TRBV12-3 or TRBV12-4 to TRBJ1-2, with 10 bases that match TRBD1. Unmatched junction bases numbered 0, after V lost 3 bases and J lost 5 bases. The length of the CDR3 is 13 residues. The CDR3, as DNA: TGTGCCAGCAGTTTGGACAGGGGGTATGGCTACACCTTC. This encodes CASSLDRGYGYTF.

The genes are TRBV7-9 and TRBJ1-2; D is possibly TRBD1 (5 bases). The V end was cut by 1 base, the J end by 7 bases, with 16 bases between. This CDR3 region has 15 residues. Germline CDR1 SEHNR, CDR2 FQNEAQ (reference sequence). The CDR3 sequence is CASSLDGTTWGGYTF. Written as DNA, the CDR3 is TGTGCCAGCAGCTTAGATGGGACCACGTGGGGTGGCTACACCTTC. Filled out from reference TRBV7-9 and TRBJ1-2, the complete variable domain reads DTGVSQNPRHKITKRGQNVTFRCDPISEHNRLYWYRQTLGQGPEFLTYFQNEAQLEKSRLLSDRFSAERPKGSFSTLEIQRTEQGDSAMYLCASSLDGTTWGGYTFGSGTRLTVV.

The chain uses TRBV5-1 and TRBJ2-5; tentatively, D is TRBD2 (6 bases). Germline CDR1 reads SGHRS; CDR2 reads YFSETQ. The CDR3 is 14 residues long. Trimming removed 4 bases at V and 5 bases at J, with 15 bases between. This CDR3 reads CASSLNSGRETQYF. CDR3 sequence (DNA): TGCGCCAGCAGCCTTAATAGCGGTAGGGAGACCCAGTACTTC.

The V and J genes are TRBV27 and TRBJ2-7; no clear D. The CDR3 runs 12 residues. V was cut by 5 bases and J by 6 bases, with 11 bases left in between. Germline CDR1 MNHEY, CDR2 SMNVEV (reference sequence). In DNA, the CDR3 is TGTGCCAGCAGTCCATCCAGATCCGAGCAGTACTTC. Translation: CASSPSRSEQYF.

The V and J genes are TRBV11-2 and TRBJ2-5; D is possibly TRBD2 (6 bases). CDR3 length: 16 amino acids. V lost 1 base, J lost 2 bases, and 14 bases lay in between. Per germline, CDR1 SGHAT and CDR2 FQNNGV. The CDR3 sequence: CASSLVGGAFQETQYF. Here the CDR3 DNA reads TGTGCCAGCAGCTTAGTGGGCGGGGCCTTTCAAGAGACCCAGTACTTC.